Below, 27 T cell receptor beta chains from the same sample are listed, as sequenced in a study of OX40 agonist ivuxolimab in advanced cancers. Profiling relied on immunoSEQ multiplex PCR, and the TCRdb table lists in-frame clones only, not all of them. The sample gives 65,000 to 95,000 clones, approximately 82% of which show up once; about 0.8% is in the top ten. Source: CD4+ or CD8+ T cells sorted from blood, taken in a trial of the OX40 agonist ivuxolimab. Receptors were obtained from an adult with an advanced solid tumor such as melanoma, head and neck, liver or kidney cancer.

V usage is TRBV11-2 and J usage is TRBJ1-1; the D is unclear. The CDR3 is made up of 14 amino acids. Per the germline V gene, CDR1 is SGHAT and CDR2 is FQNNGV. Trimming left V 2 bases short and J 1 base short, with 8 bases between. The CDR3 sequence: CASSLSQWNTEAFF. CDR3 in DNA: TGTGCCAGCAGCTTATCACAGTGGAACACTGAAGCTTTCTTT. Based on the CDR3 plus reference TRBV11-2 and TRBJ1-1, the full variable domain is EAGVAQSPRYKIIEKRQSVAFWCNPISGHATLYWYQQILGQGPKLLIQFQNNGVVDDSQLPKDRFSAERLKGVDSTLKIQPAKLEDSAVYLCASSLSQWNTEAFFGQGTRLTVV.

The J gene is TRBJ2-7, the V gene TRBV7-9; D uncertain. CDR3 size: 14 residues. Germline V CDR1 and CDR2: SEHNR, FQNEAQ (reference sequence). V shed 1 base and J shed 1 base, with 8 bases lying between them. The CDR3 loop is CASSLGPESYEQYF. The CDR3 DNA reads TGTGCCAGCAGCTTAGGCCCGGAGTCCTACGAGCAGTACTTC. Full variable domain (outside the CDR3, taken from reference TRBV7-9 and TRBJ2-7): DTGVSQNPRHKITKRGQNVTFRCDPISEHNRLYWYRQTLGQGPEFLTYFQNEAQLEKSRLLSDRFSAERPKGSFSTLEIQRTEQGDSAMYLCASSLGPESYEQYFGPGTRLTVT.

V is TRBV5-1 and J is TRBJ2-1, with 9 positions matching TRBD2. V gave up 1 base and J gave up 8 bases; unmatched junction bases: 7. Per the germline V gene, CDR1 is SGHRS and CDR2 is YFSETQ. This CDR3 comprises 15 residues. CDR3 DNA sequence: TGCGCCAGCAGCTTGAAAAGCGGGGGGACGGATGAGCAGTTCTTC. Residues: CASSLKSGGTDEQFF.

This clone was recorded only once. The rearrangement links TRBV5-1 to TRBJ1-1, with 7 positions matching TRBD1. J lost 3 bases, V lost 7 bases, and 12 bases had no gene match. The CDR3 totals 15 residues. CDR1 is SGHRS and CDR2 is YFSETQ in the germline V gene. CDR3: CASLPGGWGDTEAFF. The CDR3 nucleotides are TGCGCCAGCCTCCCAGGGGGGTGGGGTGACACTGAAGCTTTCTTT.

The chain recombines TRBV5-1 with TRBJ1-5; 8 positions agree with TRBD1. V shed 3 bases, J shed 0 bases, and the junction held 2 bases outside the gene matches. The germline gives CDR1 SGHRS, CDR2 YFSETQ. CDR3 length equals 15 residues. CDR3 sequence reads: CASSSGTGSNQPQHF. DNA for the CDR3: TGCGCCAGCAGCTCGGGGACAGGTAGCAATCAGCCCCAGCATTTT. Variable domain in full (rest from reference TRBV5-1 and TRBJ1-5): KAGVTQTPRYLIKTRGQQVTLSCSPISGHRSVSWYQQTPGQGLQFLFEYFSETQRNKGNFPGRFSGRQFSNSRSEMNVSTLELGDSALYLCASSSGTGSNQPQHFGDGTRLSIL.

The rearrangement joins TRBV7-3 to TRBJ2-1; 10 nucleotides align to TRBD2. V gave up 0 bases and J gave up 9 bases; unmatched junction bases: 5. Germline-derived CDR1 and CDR2 are SGHTA and FQGTGA. The CDR3 sequence is 15 residues long. The CDR3 DNA follows: TGTGCCAGCAGCTTAACGCCTAGCGGGAGTACTGAGCAGTTCTTC. It is translated as CASSLTPSGSTEQFF.

The chain has TRBV6-1 and TRBJ1-2; 7 bases line up with TRBD1. The CDR3 is made up of 13 amino acids. Germline values: CDR1 MNHNS, CDR2 SASEGT. V was pared by 4 bases and J by 10 bases, with 9 bases of the junction left unmatched. The CDR3 region is CASSGLDDRAYTF. CDR3 coding DNA: TGTGCCAGCAGTGGCCTTGACGACAGGGCCTACACCTTC.

This chain connects TRBV7-9 to TRBJ2-2; TRBD2 agrees at 9 bases. The CDR3 has 14 amino acids. J gave up 5 bases and V 11 bases, and 9 bases lay outside the gene matches. Per germline, CDR1 SEHNR and CDR2 FQNEAQ (reference sequence). CDR3 region: CAGPAGGRTGELFF. For the CDR3, the DNA is TGTGCCGGACCCGCGGGGGGGCGGACCGGGGAGCTGTTTTTT.

The CDR3 coding sequence is TGTGCCAGCAGTGAGGTTAGCGGCTCCTACGAGCAGTACTTC. This encodes CASSEVSGSYEQYF. The chain has TRBV2 and TRBJ2-7; tentative D call: TRBD2 (6 bases). This CDR3 has 14 residues. Germline CDR1 and CDR2: SNHLY and FYNNEI. Deletions cut 3 bases from V and 0 bases from J, with 9 bases between.

The chain carries TRBV11-2 and TRBJ2-3; D not certain. Looked up from germline, CDR1 is SGHAT and CDR2 is FQNNGV. V dropped 1 base and J dropped 0 bases, with 5 bases sitting between them. This CDR3 has 14 amino acids. CDR3 protein: CASSLAGSTDTQYF. The CDR3 DNA reads TGTGCCAGCAGCTTAGCCGGAAGCACAGATACGCAGTATTTT.

The rearrangement uses TRBV7-2 and TRBJ2-1, with D hard to call. V shed 5 bases and J shed 6 bases, with 11 bases lying between them. Germline V gives CDR1 SGHTA, CDR2 FQGNSA. The CDR3 has 13 residues. The CDR3 spells CASSPFYRNEQFF. CDR3 bases: TGTGCCAGCAGCCCCTTCTATCGCAATGAGCAGTTCTTC.

V is TRBV5-8 and J is TRBJ1-6; a possible D gene is TRBD1 (5 bases). The V gene lost 4 bases and the J gene lost 5 bases, with 16 bases spanning the gap. Germline CDR1 is SGHTS and CDR2 is YDEGEE. The length of the CDR3 is 16 residues. The CDR3 loop is CASSPWAGEDNSPLHF. In DNA, the CDR3 is TGTGCCAGCAGCCCCTGGGCGGGGGAAGATAATTCACCCCTCCACTTT. Using reference TRBV5-8 and TRBJ1-6 for the parts outside the CDR3, the full variable domain is EAGVTQSPTHLIKTRGQQATLRCSPISGHTSVYWYQQALGLGLQFLLWYDEGEERNRGNFPPRFSGRQFPNYSSELNVNALELEDSALYLCASSPWAGEDNSPLHFGNGTRLTVT.

The chain links TRBV13 to TRBJ1-5; no clear D. Germline-derived CDR1 and CDR2 are PRHDT and FYEKMQ (reference sequence). This CDR3 has 14 amino acids. V dropped 0 bases and J dropped 5 bases, with 8 bases sitting between them. CDR3 sequence reads: CASSLGGLDQPQHF. DNA of the CDR3: TGTGCCAGCAGCTTAGGAGGGTTGGATCAGCCCCAGCATTTT.

This sequence joins TRBV7-2 and TRBJ2-7; a weak D match, TRBD1 (6 bases). The germline gives CDR1 SGHTA, CDR2 FQGNSA. Deletions cut 5 bases from V and 5 bases from J, with 13 bases between. This CDR3 has 13 residues. In nucleotides, the CDR3 is TGTGCCAGCAGCCCTGGACAGCCCAACGAGCAGTACTTC. Residues: CASSPGQPNEQYF.

The gene calls are TRBV7-9 and TRBJ1-6, with a weak D call TRBD1 (5 bases). The CDR3 runs to 13 residues. Per the germline V gene, CDR1 is SEHNR and CDR2 is FQNEAQ (reference sequence). V shed 1 base and J shed 8 bases, with 6 bases lying between them. This chain's CDR3 is CASSLEGDSPLHF. Here the CDR3 DNA reads TGTGCCAGCAGCTTAGAAGGGGATTCACCCCTCCACTTT.

The V and J genes are TRBV4-2 and TRBJ2-2; no reliable D call. Trimming pared 0 bases from V and 1 base from J, leaving 3 bases between. The CDR3 covers 14 residues. The germline V gene has CDR1 LGHNA and CDR2 YNFKEQ. In DNA form, the CDR3 reads TGTGCCAGCAGCCAAGAAGGGAACACCGGGGAGCTGTTTTTT. Translated, it gives CASSQEGNTGELFF.

This clone turned up a few times. This chain joins TRBV19 and TRBJ1-2; no firm D call. The germline V gene has CDR1 LNHDA and CDR2 SQIVND (reference sequence). Trimming pared 4 bases from V and 0 bases from J, leaving 3 bases between. The CDR3 runs 12 residues. CDR3 sequence: CASSRANYGYTF. The CDR3 DNA reads TGTGCCAGTAGTAGAGCTAACTATGGCTACACCTTC.

The chain has TRBV6-5 and TRBJ2-2; D unresolved. Germline-derived CDR1 and CDR2 are MNHEY and SVGAGI. V was trimmed by 1 base and J by 3 bases, leaving 3 bases between them. This CDR3 has 13 residues. The CDR3 loop is CASSYWYTGELFF. The CDR3 nucleotides are TGTGCCAGCAGTTACTGGTACACCGGGGAGCTGTTTTTT.

This clone was counted once. The genes are TRBV6-5 and TRBJ2-7, with TRBD1 identical over 8 bases. The CDR3 consists of 15 residues. Germline V gives CDR1 MNHEY, CDR2 SVGAGI. V lost 7 bases and J lost 0; bases outside the gene matches: 8. The CDR3, as DNA: TGTGCCAGCACCGCTACAGGGGGGAGCTCCTACGAGCAGTACTTC. This gives the protein CASTATGGSSYEQYF.

This chain links TRBV30 with TRBJ2-3, with 9 bases lining up with TRBD2. This CDR3 spans 17 amino acids. V lost 2 bases and J lost 3; bases outside the gene matches: 12. Germline CDR1 reads GTSNPN; CDR2 reads SVGIG (reference sequence). In DNA, the CDR3 is TGTGCCTGGAGTACCCCCTTGAGGCGGGGGGGAACAGATACGCAGTATTTT. This gives the protein CAWSTPLRRGGTDTQYF.

The V and J genes are TRBV5-6 and TRBJ1-2; D call uncertain. V was shortened by 4 bases and J by 5 bases, with 15 bases between the two germline ends. CDR3 length equals 14 residues. Germline V lookup: CDR1 SGHDT, CDR2 YYEEEE. CDR3: CASSTLEPSYGYTF. Written as DNA, the CDR3 is TGTGCCAGCAGCACTCTCGAGCCCAGTTATGGCTACACCTTC.

The rearrangement links TRBV5-4 to TRBJ2-1; either TRBD1 or TRBD2 may fit D (8 bases each). Germline-derived CDR1 and CDR2 are SGHNT and YYREEE (reference sequence). V lost 7 bases, J lost 3 bases, and 20 bases lay in between. This CDR3 has 16 amino acids. As DNA, the CDR3 is TGTGCCAGCGCTACGGGAGGGACAGGAGGCTACAATGAGCAGTTCTTC. Residues: CASATGGTGGYNEQFF.

This sequence joins TRBV9 and TRBJ1-3, with unresolved D. From germline, CDR1 is SGDLS and CDR2 YYNGEE. The ends were cut back, 0 bases at V and 0 bases at J, with 7 bases in the middle. The CDR3 covers 15 residues. The chain's CDR3 is CASSVEGVSGNTIYF. The CDR3 DNA reads as TGTGCCAGCAGCGTAGAAGGAGTCTCTGGAAACACCATATATTTT.

V gene TRBV20-1 combines with J gene TRBJ2-7, with D tentatively TRBD1 (5 bases). The ends were cut back, 5 bases at V and 3 bases at J, with 8 bases in the middle. CDR1 and CDR2 (germline): DFQATT, SNEGSKA (reference sequence). The CDR3 sequence is 11 residues long. CDR3 sequence reads: CSAPDSYEQYF. The CDR3 DNA follows: TGCAGTGCTCCCGACAGCTACGAGCAGTACTTC.

This rearrangement joins TRBV7-2 to TRBJ1-5; no clear D gene. The length of the CDR3 is 12 residues. Germline CDR1 and CDR2: SGHTA and FQGNSA. V was cut by 5 bases and J by 7 bases, with 9 bases left in between. The CDR3 DNA is TGTGCCAGCAGCGCGACCCTCCAGCCCCAGCATTTT. It codes for CASSATLQPQHF.

This clone has a single count. The J gene is TRBJ2-3, the V gene TRBV2; D may correspond to TRBD1 or TRBD2 (5 bases each). The CDR3 extends over 20 amino acids. Germline-derived CDR1 and CDR2 are SNHLY and FYNNEI. V lost 5 bases, J lost 0 bases, and 27 bases lay in between. CDR3 DNA sequence: TGTGCCAGCAGTAGATCCCAATTTCCGGGACGGGCATTGAGCACAGATACGCAGTATTTT. Its protein product is CASSRSQFPGRALSTDTQYF. The full variable domain, with the rest looked up from reference TRBV2 and TRBJ2-3, is EPEVTQTPSHQVTQMGQEVILRCVPISNHLYFYWYRQILGQKVEFLVSFYNNEISEKSEIFDDQFSVERPDGSNFTLKIRSTKLEDSAMYFCASSRSQFPGRALSTDTQYFGPGTRLTVL.

The chain combines TRBV11-2 with TRBJ2-3; no firm D call. CDR3 length: 14 amino acids. The V end was cut by 7 bases, the J end by 0 bases, with 11 bases between. Germline-derived CDR1 and CDR2 are SGHAT and FQNNGV. The CDR3 region has the DNA TGTGCCAGCACCTCAGGTCCTAGCACAGATACGCAGTATTTT. This translates into CASTSGPSTDTQYF.